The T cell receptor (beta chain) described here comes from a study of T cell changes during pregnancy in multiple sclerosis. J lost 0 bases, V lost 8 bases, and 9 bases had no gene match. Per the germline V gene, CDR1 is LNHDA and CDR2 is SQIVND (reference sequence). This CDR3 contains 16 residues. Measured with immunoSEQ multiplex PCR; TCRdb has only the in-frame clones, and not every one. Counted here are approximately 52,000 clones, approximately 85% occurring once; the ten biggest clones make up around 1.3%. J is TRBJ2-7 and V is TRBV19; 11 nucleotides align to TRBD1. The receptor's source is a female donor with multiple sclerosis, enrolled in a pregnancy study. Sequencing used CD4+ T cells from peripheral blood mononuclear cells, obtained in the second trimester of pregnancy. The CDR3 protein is CASRAPGTGGSYEQYF. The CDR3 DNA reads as TGTGCCAGTCGTGCTCCCGGGACAGGGGGCTCCTACGAGCAGTACTTC.